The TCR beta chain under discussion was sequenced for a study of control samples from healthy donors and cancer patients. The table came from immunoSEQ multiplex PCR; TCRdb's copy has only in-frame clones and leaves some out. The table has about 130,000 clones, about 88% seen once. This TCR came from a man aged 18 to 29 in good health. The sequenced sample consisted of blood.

The CDR3 sequence is CASSGNRLGHDYGYTF. CDR3 in DNA: TGTGCCAGCAGTGGGAACAGGCTAGGGCACGACTATGGCTACACCTTC. The chain has TRBV21-1 and TRBJ1-2; TRBD1 reflects the table's D call only, with no check against the DNA. TRBV21-1 is a known pseudogene. The CDR3 runs to 16 residues.